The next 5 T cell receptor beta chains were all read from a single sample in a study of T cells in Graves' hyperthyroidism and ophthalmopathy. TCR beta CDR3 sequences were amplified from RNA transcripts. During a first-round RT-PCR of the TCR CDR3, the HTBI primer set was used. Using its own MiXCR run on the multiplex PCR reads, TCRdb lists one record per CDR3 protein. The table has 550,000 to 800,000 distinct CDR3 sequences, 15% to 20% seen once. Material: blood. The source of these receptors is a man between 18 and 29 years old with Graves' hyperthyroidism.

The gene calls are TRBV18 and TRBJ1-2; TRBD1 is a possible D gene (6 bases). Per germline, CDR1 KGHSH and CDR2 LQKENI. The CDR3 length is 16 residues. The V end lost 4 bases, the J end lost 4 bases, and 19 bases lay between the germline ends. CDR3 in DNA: TGTGCCAGCTCACAACTGACAGGCCCATCCTTCTATGGCTACACCTTC. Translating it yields CASSQLTGPSFYGYTF.

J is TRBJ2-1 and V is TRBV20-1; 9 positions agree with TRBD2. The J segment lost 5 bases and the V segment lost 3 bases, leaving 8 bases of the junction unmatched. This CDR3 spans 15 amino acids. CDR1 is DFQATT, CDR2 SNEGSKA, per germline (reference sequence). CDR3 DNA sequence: TGCAGTGCTAGGGGTCTAGCGGGATCAGACAATGAGCAGTTCTTC. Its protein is CSARGLAGSDNEQFF.

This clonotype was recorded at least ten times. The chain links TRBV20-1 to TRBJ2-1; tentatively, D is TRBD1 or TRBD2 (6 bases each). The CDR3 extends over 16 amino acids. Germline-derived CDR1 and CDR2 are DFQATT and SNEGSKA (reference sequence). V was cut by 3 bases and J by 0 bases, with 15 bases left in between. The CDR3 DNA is TGCAGTGCTAGCCGCTTAGAGGGGGGCTCCTACAATGAGCAGTTCTTC. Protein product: CSASRLEGGSYNEQFF.

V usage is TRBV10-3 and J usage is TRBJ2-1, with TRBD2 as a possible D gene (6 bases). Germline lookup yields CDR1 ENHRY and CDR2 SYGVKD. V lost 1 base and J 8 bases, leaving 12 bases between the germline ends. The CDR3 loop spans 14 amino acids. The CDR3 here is CAISEYGGGDEQFF. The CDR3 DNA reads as TGTGCCATCAGTGAGTATGGGGGAGGTGATGAGCAGTTCTTC.

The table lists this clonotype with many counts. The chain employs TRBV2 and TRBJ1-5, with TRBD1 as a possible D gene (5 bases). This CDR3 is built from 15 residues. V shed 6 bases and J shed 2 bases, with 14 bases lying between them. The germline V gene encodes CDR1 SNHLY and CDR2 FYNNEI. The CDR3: CASRLAGGRNQPQHF. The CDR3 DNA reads TGTGCCAGCAGACTAGCGGGGGGTCGCAATCAGCCCCAGCATTTT.